The present T cell receptor beta chain was sequenced within a study of blood T cell repertoires in COVID-19. Study at large: Samples came from the United States, Italy and Spain, spanning acute and convalescent COVID-19. From T cells, B-cell-depleted T cells, or PBMCs came the material, which was cDNA or gDNA.

This clone occurred once. Sequencing was performed with immunoSEQ multiplex PCR; in TCRdb, only in-frame clones are kept and a portion is missing. There are some 110,000 clones in the sample; about 81% occur only once, and approximately 7.9% lies in the top ten. CDR1 and CDR2 from the germline V gene are KGHDR and SFDVKD. V gave up 3 bases and J gave up 0 bases, with 10 bases separating them. This CDR3 spans 15 amino acids. This TCR was sampled from a man between 65 and 85 years old with acute or convalescent COVID-19. The sequencing sample was made of peripheral blood. V usage is TRBV24-1 and J usage is TRBJ1-2, with a weak D call TRBD1 (6 bases). CDR3 sequence: CATSDGQPANYGYTF. CDR3 DNA: TGTGCCACCAGTGATGGACAGCCAGCTAACTATGGCTACACCTTC.